This TCR beta chain was obtained from a study of monozygotic twins with inflammatory bowel disease. Study results and caveats: None of the different T cell subtypes could be distinguished from one another. Healthy co-twins, by inverse Simpson, had higher TCRbeta diversity than their siblings with IBD.

Points on this clonotype: Its antigen is still unknown.

With the 5' RACE reads reprocessed, TCRdb shows one record per CDR3 protein and no DNA. This sample contains roughly 150,000 distinct CDR3 sequences. The sequence was collected from a human donor with ulcerative colitis or Crohn's disease, or a healthy co-twin of an affected twin (not recorded which). Sequenced sample: blood.

CDR3: CASTPGQGPYEQYF. This sequence joins TRBV19 and TRBJ2-7; the TRBD1 assignment by TCRdb is unverifiable without DNA. CDR3 length: 14 residues. Germline CDR1 is LNHDA and CDR2 is SQIVND (reference sequence).